Each of the 28 T cell receptor beta chains below was sequenced from the same sample in a study of blood T cell repertoires in COVID-19. Measured with immunoSEQ multiplex PCR; TCRdb has only the in-frame clones, and not every one. The table shows about 69,000 clones, with around 89% occurring only once. Sequencing was performed on peripheral blood. The receptors shown here come from a man in his fifties or sixties with acute or convalescent COVID-19.

The rearrangement uses TRBV4-1 and TRBJ1-2; 9 bases map to TRBD1. This CDR3 contains 15 residues. The germline CDR1 and CDR2 sequences are MGHRA and YSYEKL. The V gene end was trimmed by 1 base and the J gene end by 5 bases; junction bases not matched to a gene: 5. Written as DNA, the CDR3 is TGCGCCAGCAGCCAAGTGGGACAGGGCCCTTATGGCTACACCTTC. Its protein product is CASSQVGQGPYGYTF.

With respect to this clone: Different DNA sequences within this sample yield the same CDR3. The rearrangement links TRBV2 to TRBJ1-5, with unresolved D. Germline values: CDR1 SNHLY, CDR2 FYNNEI. The germline V and J ends were trimmed by 1 base and 0 bases, with 4 bases remaining between them. The CDR3 consists of 14 residues. CDR3 bases: TGTGCCAGCAGTGAAGGTAGTAGCAATCAGCCCCAGCATTTT. It is translated as CASSEGSSNQPQHF.

The CDR3 DNA reads as TGTGCCAGCAGTTACTCTGGCGGTCAAGAGACCCAGTACTTC. Translating gives CASSYSGGQETQYF. The rearrangement links TRBV6-2 or TRBV6-3 to TRBJ2-5; no clear D gene. Germline V gene lookup returns CDR1 MNHEY and CDR2 SVGEGT. V gave up 0 bases and J gave up 2 bases, with 7 bases separating them. The CDR3 consists of 14 residues.

This rearrangement joins TRBV1 to TRBJ2-1; the table's D call TRBD2 went unverified against the DNA. TRBV1 is labeled a pseudogene. The CDR3 length is 17 residues. CDR3 amino acids: CTSSQEGSGRVGNEQFF. CDR3 coding DNA: TGCACCAGCAGCCAAGAAGGAAGCGGGAGGGTGGGCAATGAGCAGTTCTTC.

The rearrangement uses TRBV29-1 and TRBJ1-3; 7 nucleotides line up with TRBD1. V was pared by 7 bases and J by 0 bases, with 3 bases of the junction left unmatched. There are 13 residues in the CDR3. Germline V gene lookup returns CDR1 SQVTM and CDR2 ANQGSEA. The CDR3 coding sequence is TGCAGCGGATCAGGGGGCTCTGGAAACACCATATATTTT. Translated, it gives CSGSGGSGNTIYF.

The chain recombines TRBV28 with TRBJ2-6; 7 bases are shared with TRBD1. Germline lookup yields CDR1 MDHEN and CDR2 SYDVKM. There are 19 residues in the CDR3. Trimming removed 2 bases from V and 0 bases from J; junction bases left unmatched: 10. CDR3 sequence reads: CASSLNHGTDFSGANVLTF. In DNA, the CDR3 is TGTGCCAGCAGTTTAAACCACGGGACAGATTTCTCTGGGGCCAACGTCCTGACTTTC. Drawing the rest from reference TRBV28 and TRBJ2-6, the complete variable domain is DVKVTQSSRYLVKRTGEKVFLECVQDMDHENMFWYRQDPGLGLRLIYFSYDVKMKEKGDIPEGYSVSREKKERFSLILESASTNQTSMYLCASSLNHGTDFSGANVLTFGAGSRLTVL.

CDR3 bases: TGTGCCAGCAGTCGTAGCGGGAGCTCCTACGAGCAGTACTTC. Translating gives CASSRSGSSYEQYF. The chain recombines TRBV6-5 with TRBJ2-7, with TRBD2 identical over 9 bases. CDR1 is MNHEY and CDR2 is SVGAGI in the germline V gene. V trimming: 5 bases; J trimming: 0 bases; junction bases outside the gene matches: 2. The CDR3 runs 14 residues.

The chain recombines TRBV15 with TRBJ2-2; D may be TRBD1 (8 bases). Germline CDR1 LNHNV, CDR2 YYDKDF (reference sequence). Trimming shortened V by 3 bases and J by 4 bases, and 15 bases separated the two germline ends. There are 16 residues in the CDR3. As DNA, the CDR3 is TGTGCCACCAGCAGCCCACAGGGGGGGAGCACCGGGGAGCTGTTTTTT. This gives the protein CATSSPQGGSTGELFF. The full variable domain, rest sourced from reference TRBV15 and TRBJ2-2, is DAMVIQNPRYQVTQFGKPVTLSCSQTLNHNVMYWYQQKSSQAPKLLFHYYDKDFNNEADTPDNFQSRRPNTSFCFLDIRSPGLGDTAMYLCATSSPQGGSTGELFFGEGSRLTVL.

V usage is TRBV19 and J usage is TRBJ1-1; tentative D call: TRBD1 (5 bases). The length of the CDR3 is 13 residues. The germline gives CDR1 LNHDA, CDR2 SQIVND (reference sequence). With 6 bases removed from V and 3 bases from J, the gap between germline ends came to 11 bases. DNA of the CDR3: TGTGCCAGTAGCACGGACATTGACACTGAAGCTTTCTTT. It yields the protein CASSTDIDTEAFF.

This clone came up once. This rearrangement joins TRBV27 to TRBJ1-1; TRBD1 might be the D (5 bases). Trimming took 1 base from V and 4 from J, leaving 13 bases between them. The CDR3 totals 15 residues. Germline CDR1 is MNHEY and CDR2 is SMNVEV (reference sequence). The CDR3 sequence: CASSLLVVGLTEAFF. CDR3 in DNA: TGTGCCAGCAGTTTATTGGTCGTGGGGCTCACTGAAGCTTTCTTT.

The chain employs TRBV13 and TRBJ2-3; the match to TRBD2 covers 15 bases. The CDR3 loop spans 18 amino acids. Looked up from germline, CDR1 is PRHDT and CDR2 is FYEKMQ (reference sequence). V dropped 5 bases and J dropped 2; count of bases not matched to a gene: 8. CDR3 in amino acids: CASSPRTSGREFTDTQYF. CDR3 DNA: TGTGCCAGCAGCCCGAGGACTAGCGGGAGGGAATTCACAGATACGCAGTATTTT.

The chain recombines TRBV2 with TRBJ1-1; 8 bases line up with TRBD1. After removal of 5 bases from V and 6 bases from J, the junction contained 5 bases not matched to a gene. From germline, CDR1 is SNHLY and CDR2 FYNNEI. The CDR3 is made up of 13 amino acids. CDR3 sequence reads: CASSLGQGAEAFF. DNA for the CDR3: TGTGCCAGCAGTCTCGGACAGGGCGCTGAAGCTTTCTTT.

As to this clone: The junction differs from germline at one of its ends, possibly a read error. Within the sample, other DNA sequences also encode this same CDR3. The chain recombines TRBV6-5 with TRBJ1-5; D remains unclear. Germline lookup yields CDR1 MNHEY and CDR2 SVGAGI. The CDR3 runs to 14 residues. The CDR3 loop is CASSLEGPNQPQHF. DNA for the CDR3: TGTGCCAGTAGTTTGGAGGGTCCGAATCAGCCCCAGCATTTT.

V usage is TRBV14 and J usage is TRBJ1-1; D is uncertain. V lost 2 bases to trimming and J lost 0 bases, with 13 bases between them. This CDR3 is built from 16 residues. Germline CDR1 is SGHDN and CDR2 is FVKESK. The CDR3 DNA reads as TGTGCCAGCAGCCAACGGGGTCTTAGCATGAACACTGAAGCTTTCTTT. Residues: CASSQRGLSMNTEAFF. The full variable domain, in which reference TRBV14 and TRBJ1-1 provide the parts outside the CDR3, is EAGVTQFPSHSVIEKGQTVTLRCDPISGHDNLYWYRRVMGKEIKFLLHFVKESKQDESGMPNNRFLAERTGGTYSTLKVQPAELEDSGVYFCASSQRGLSMNTEAFFGQGTRLTVV.

This clone showed up just a few times. The chain employs TRBV4-3 and TRBJ1-3; TRBD1 agrees at 8 bases. The J segment lost 2 bases and the V segment lost 0 bases, leaving 12 bases of the junction unmatched. Germline values: CDR1 LGHNA, CDR2 YSLEER. CDR3 length equals 19 residues. This chain's CDR3 is CASSQDLQTGAFAGNTIYF. The CDR3 DNA is TGCGCCAGCAGCCAAGATCTCCAGACAGGGGCTTTCGCTGGAAACACCATATATTTT.

V gene TRBV10-3 combines with J gene TRBJ2-5; TRBD2 is a possible D gene (6 bases). Germline V lookup: CDR1 ENHRY, CDR2 SYGVKD. The CDR3 sequence is 16 residues long. With 6 bases removed from V and 5 bases from J, the gap between germline ends came to 22 bases. As DNA, the CDR3 is TGTGCCATCAGCCCGTTAGGGGACCGGGCGGGGGAGACCCAGTACTTC. It codes for CAISPLGDRAGETQYF.

This chain uses TRBV4-1 with TRBJ1-1, with TRBD1 as a possible D gene (6 bases). V was cut by 0 bases and J by 1 base, with 24 bases left in between. CDR3 length: 20 amino acids. Germline V CDR1 and CDR2: MGHRA, YSYEKL. CDR3 bases: TGCGCCAGCAGCCAAGAAGCTCTCCAGCGGACAGCAGCCCGGAACACTGAAGCTTTCTTT. Residues: CASSQEALQRTAARNTEAFF.

This clone was observed a few times. The chain is built from TRBV2 and TRBJ1-2, with 8 bases lining up with TRBD1. The CDR3 extends over 13 amino acids. After removal of 8 bases from V and 5 bases from J, the junction contained 7 bases not matched to a gene. Germline-derived CDR1 and CDR2 are SNHLY and FYNNEI. The CDR3: CASQQGGSYGYTF. Here the CDR3 DNA reads TGTGCCAGCCAACAGGGGGGATCGTATGGCTACACCTTC.

The gene calls are TRBV11-2 and TRBJ2-7, with 10 bases that match TRBD2. CDR3 length: 15 amino acids. The germline V gene encodes CDR1 SGHAT and CDR2 FQNNGV. Germline trimming cut 6 bases from V and 6 bases from J; bases unmatched to any gene: 11. CDR3 sequence (DNA): TGTGCCAGCAGGGCGCCGGCTAGCGGGAGAGGCGAGCAGTACTTC. Its translation: CASRAPASGRGEQYF.

This clone was detected once. V and J are TRBV14 and TRBJ2-2, with 11 bases that match TRBD2. CDR3 size: 17 residues. V lost 4 bases to trimming and J lost 7 bases; unmatched junction nucleotides: 11. Germline CDR1 is SGHDN and CDR2 is FVKESK. For the CDR3, the DNA is TGTGCCAGCAGCCCTCGGCCACTAGCGGGAGTCCACGGGGAGCTGTTTTTT. Amino acids: CASSPRPLAGVHGELFF. Combining the CDR3 with reference TRBV14 and TRBJ2-2 gives the whole variable domain EAGVTQFPSHSVIEKGQTVTLRCDPISGHDNLYWYRRVMGKEIKFLLHFVKESKQDESGMPNNRFLAERTGGTYSTLKVQPAELEDSGVYFCASSPRPLAGVHGELFFGEGSRLTVL.

The chain employs TRBV23-1 and TRBJ1-1; 8 bases are a match to TRBD1. TRBV23-1 is placed among ORFs of uncertain function. The V and J ends lost 0 bases and 0 bases, in that order; junction bases with no gene match: 3. The CDR3 extends over 16 amino acids. CDR3 protein: CASSQSRTGMNTEAFF. The CDR3 nucleotides read TGCGCCAGCAGTCAATCCAGGACAGGGATGAACACTGAAGCTTTCTTT.

This chain connects TRBV19 to TRBJ2-6; perhaps TRBD2 as D (6 bases). The germline V and J ends were trimmed by 3 bases and 0 bases, with 6 bases remaining between them. Per germline, CDR1 LNHDA and CDR2 SQIVND (reference sequence). CDR3 length equals 15 residues. The CDR3 DNA follows: TGTGCCAGTAGTATCGGGGGCTCTGGGGCCAACGTCCTGACTTTC. It codes for CASSIGGSGANVLTF.

The chain recombines TRBV19 with TRBJ2-1; D might be TRBD1 (6 bases). Per the germline V gene, CDR1 is LNHDA and CDR2 is SQIVND (reference sequence). The germline V and J ends were trimmed by 2 bases and 15 bases, with 23 bases remaining between them. CDR3 size: 15 residues. This CDR3 reads CASSILRGLEAKMFF. Here the CDR3 DNA reads TGTGCCAGTAGTATATTGAGGGGGTTGGAAGCGAAGATGTTCTTC. The full variable domain, completed using reference TRBV19 and TRBJ2-1, is DGGITQSPKYLFRKEGQNVTLSCEQNLNHDAMYWYRQDPGQGLRLIYYSQIVNDFQKGDIAEGYSVSREKKESFPLTVTSAQKNPTAFYLCASSILRGLEAKMFFGPGTRLTVL.

This chain joins TRBV4-3 and TRBJ2-1; D call uncertain. V was pared by 2 bases and J by 8 bases, with 22 bases between. The CDR3 is 17 amino acids. Looked up from germline, CDR1 is LGHNA and CDR2 is YSLEER. This CDR3 reads CASSQSAGSSEIDEQFF. The CDR3, as DNA: TGCGCCAGCAGCCAATCCGCCGGGTCTTCAGAAATCGATGAGCAGTTCTTC.

This rearrangement joins TRBV18 to TRBJ2-3, with TRBD2 identical over 11 bases. From germline, CDR1 is KGHSH and CDR2 LQKENI. This CDR3 has 17 amino acids. The junction had 5 bases not matched to a gene; V was cut back by 3 bases and J by 0 bases. CDR3 sequence reads: CASSPGLAVSSTDTQYF. The DNA of the CDR3 is TGTGCCAGCTCACCGGGACTAGCGGTATCTAGCACAGATACGCAGTATTTT.

Written as DNA, the CDR3 is TGTGCCAGCAGCGGACAGGGGGCGCGATATGTCGGAAACACCATATATTTT. Translation gives CASSGQGARYVGNTIYF. The chain uses TRBV14 and TRBJ1-3; 11 nucleotides align to TRBD1. Trimming at V came to 5 bases and at J to 4 bases, leaving 10 bases not matched to a gene. The CDR3 has 17 residues. Germline CDR1 reads SGHDN; CDR2 reads FVKESK.

The chain has TRBV7-2 and TRBJ2-3; tentative D call: TRBD2 (6 bases). This CDR3 contains 15 residues. V lost 4 bases and J lost 6, with 17 bases in between. From germline, CDR1 is SGHTA and CDR2 FQGNSA. This chain's CDR3 is CASSWGLGDMDTQYF. Written as DNA, the CDR3 is TGTGCCAGCAGCTGGGGACTGGGAGACATGGATACGCAGTATTTT.

The CDR3 region has the DNA TGTGCCAGCAGCTTAGTCCGCAGGCCCAACACCGGGGAGCTGTTTTTT. Translating gives CASSLVRRPNTGELFF. J is TRBJ2-2 and V is TRBV11-2; no reliable D call. Germline-derived CDR1 and CDR2 are SGHAT and FQNNGV. V lost 1 base and J 2 bases, leaving 11 bases between the germline ends. The CDR3 has 16 residues.